This entry lists 8 T cell receptor beta chains sequenced from one sample in a study of blood T cell repertoires in COVID-19. Repertoires were generated with immunoSEQ multiplex PCR, while TCRdb's copy carries only in-frame clones and drops some. The sample records over 200,000 clones, 84% being singletons. The sample taken for sequencing was peripheral blood. The receptors here all came from a woman between 50 and 59 years old with active or convalescent COVID-19.

The rearrangement joins TRBV11-2 to TRBJ2-7, with TRBD1 matching over 7 bases. V lost 1 base to trimming and J lost 7 bases; unmatched junction nucleotides: 4. This CDR3 is 13 amino acids long. Looked up from germline, CDR1 is SGHAT and CDR2 is FQNNGV. CDR3 nucleotides: TGTGCCAGCAGCTTAGGTACAGGGGCTGAGCAGTACTTC. As protein: CASSLGTGAEQYF.

The gene calls are TRBV12-3 or TRBV12-4 and TRBJ2-3; D remains ambiguous. V was pared by 5 bases and J by 0 bases, with 3 bases between. The CDR3 is 12 residues long. The CDR3 loop reads CASSPSTDTQYF. Written as DNA, the CDR3 is TGTGCCAGCAGTCCTAGCACAGATACGCAGTATTTT.

The J gene is TRBJ2-5, the V gene TRBV10-1; 10 nucleotides agree with TRBD2. The CDR3 extends over 16 amino acids. V was clipped by 2 bases and J by 5 bases; unmatched bases: 8. Germline V gives CDR1 WNHNN, CDR2 SYGVQD (reference sequence). The CDR3 DNA reads TGCGCCAGCAGTGAGCTGGCTAGCGGGGGAACGGAGACCCAGTACTTC. Its protein product is CASSELASGGTETQYF.

The J gene is TRBJ2-1, the V gene TRBV6-4; 7 bases map to TRBD2. J lost 9 bases, V lost 4 bases, and 6 bases had no gene match. Germline assignment: CDR1 MRHNA and CDR2 SNTAGT. This CDR3 has 13 residues. The CDR3 DNA sequence: TGTGCCAGCAGTGGTCTGGGAGGGCTTGAGCAGTTCTTC. Amino acid sequence: CASSGLGGLEQFF.

The chain links TRBV7-2 to TRBJ2-5; 12 bases match TRBD2. The CDR3 consists of 14 residues. CDR1 SGHTA and CDR2 FQGNSA come from the germline V gene. Losses at the gene ends were 4 bases for V and 11 bases for J; bases not matched to a gene: 8. Here the CDR3 reads CASSSATSGGPQYF. The CDR3 DNA follows: TGTGCCAGCAGCTCCGCGACTAGCGGGGGCCCTCAGTACTTC.

The chain links TRBV6-1 to TRBJ1-2; TRBD1 is a possible D gene (6 bases). This CDR3 has 16 amino acids. CDR1 and CDR2 (germline): MNHNS, SASEGT. Trimming removed 3 bases at V and 5 bases at J, with 19 bases between. CDR3 nucleotides: TGTGCCAGCAGTGAGGCCGGGACTAGGGGGAAGTATGGCTACACCTTC. Residues: CASSEAGTRGKYGYTF.

This rearrangement joins TRBV4-1 to TRBJ2-1; TRBD1 is a possible D gene (6 bases). Germline V gene sequence: CDR1 MGHRA, CDR2 YSYEKL. V was pared by 4 bases and J by 8 bases, with 21 bases between. The CDR3 totals 16 residues. The CDR3 here is CASSPLGKGDTDEQFF. Here the CDR3 DNA reads TGCGCCAGCAGCCCCCTCGGGAAGGGGGATACGGATGAGCAGTTCTTC.

The chain is built from TRBV7-9 and TRBJ1-2, with 9 positions matching TRBD1. Germline V gives CDR1 SEHNR, CDR2 FQNEAQ (reference sequence). With V trimmed by 6 bases and J by 5 bases, 13 bases remained unmatched. The CDR3 is 16 amino acids. CDR3 nucleotide sequence: TGTGCCAGCAGTGCTACCGGGACAGGGAAAGGGTATGGCTACACCTTC. Protein: CASSATGTGKGYGYTF.